The TCR beta chain under discussion was sequenced for a study of tumor-infiltrating lymphocytes in primary liver carcinoma. RNA was extracted from whole blood without cell sorting, alongside germline DNA. Roughly 4 milliliters of peripheral blood were collected before surgery. TCR beta cDNA was reverse-transcribed from approximately 0.45 ug of total RNA. The reaction used a constant-region primer and ProtoScript II reverse transcriptase. ARM-PCR, slightly modified, supplied the TCR beta libraries through three nested multiplex PCR rounds. The two initial PCR rounds, around 10 cycles each, used TRBV1-TRBV30 forward and C-beta reverse primers. TCRdb reprocessed the multiplex PCR reads with MiXCR, giving one entry per CDR3 protein. The sample shows roughly 180,000 distinct CDR3 sequences, 60% of them seen only once. The CDR3 is made up of 18 amino acids. V lost 2 bases, J lost 0 bases, and 6 bases stayed unmatched. Germline assignment: CDR1 LGHNA and CDR2 YNFKEQ.

The receptor was derived from a man aged 35 to 55 with primary liver carcinoma and hepatitis B virus infection. Specimen: peripheral blood. V and J are TRBV4-2 and TRBJ2-1, with 11 bases aligning to TRBD2. CDR3 amino acids: CASSQTGLADPSYNEQFF. The CDR3 DNA sequence: TGTGCCAGCAGCCAAACGGGACTAGCGGATCCCTCCTACAATGAGCAGTTCTTC.